The present T cell receptor beta chain was sequenced within a study of blood T cell repertoires in COVID-19. Study information: Collection of acute and convalescent COVID-19 samples took place in the United States, Italy and Spain. In each case, the material was cDNA or gDNA derived from T cells, B-cell-depleted T cells, or PBMCs.

Germline trimming cut 6 bases from V and 6 bases from J; bases unmatched to any gene: 7. The V gene's germline CDR1 is LNHDA and CDR2 SQIVND (reference sequence). This CDR3 is built from 14 residues. The authors' processing: Amplified reference gene primers provided the basis for estimating nucleated cell counts. Sequenced by immunoSEQ multiplex PCR; TCRdb stores in-frame clones only, minus some. The V and J calls and clone size are taken from that table; D and trimming were inferred from the DNA. The profile shows tens of thousands of clones, 87% of them singletons. The rearrangement links TRBV19 to TRBJ2-7, with 11 bases that match TRBD1. Input material: peripheral blood. The sequence came from a human donor with active COVID-19. The donor label of this sample is uncertain. In DNA form, the CDR3 reads TGTGCCAGTAGACCTACCGGGACAGGGGGCGAGCAGTACTTC. It encodes CASRPTGTGGEQYF.